A single sample is the source of the 17 T cell receptor beta chains below, sequenced in a study of T cells in women clearing cervical HPV infection. Repertoires were generated with immunoSEQ multiplex PCR, while TCRdb's copy carries only in-frame clones and drops some. The listing contains roughly 30,000 clones. Sequencing was performed on blood buffy coat. These receptors were obtained from a woman aged 18-70 years with a cervical HPV16 infection that either progressed to CIN3+ or cleared (not recorded which).

On this clone: With the read ending 3 residues before the CDR3 end, the germline J gene is used to fill in that end. The chain has TRBV10-3 and TRBJ1-2; D may be TRBD1 (5 bases). Looked up from germline, CDR1 is ENHRY and CDR2 is SYGVKD. CDR3 size: 14 residues. The ends were cut back, 6 bases at V and 1 base at J, with 12 bases in the middle. CDR3 region: CAIRPRQSNYGYTF. The part of the CDR3 DNA that was read is TGTGCCATCAGGCCACGACAGAGTAACTATGGC.

Of note for this clone: The DNA ends 3 residues before the CDR3 does, and the rest of the CDR3 is filled in from the germline J gene. The gene calls are TRBV7-3 and TRBJ2-1; 7 nucleotides match TRBD1. V lost 3 bases, J lost 9 bases, and 14 bases stayed unmatched. The CDR3 runs to 16 residues. CDR1 and CDR2 from the germline V gene are SGHTA and FQGTGA. The part of the CDR3 DNA that was read is TGTGCCAGCAGCTTTACCCCGGGACAGCTACTCACTGAG. It encodes CASSFTPGQLLTE. The full CDR3 is CASSFTPGQLLTEQFF.

With respect to this clone: The read ends 3 residues early relative to the CDR3; the germline J gene fills the gap. V and J are TRBV19 and TRBJ2-7; no clear D gene. This CDR3 region has 15 residues. Germline V gene sequence: CDR1 LNHDA, CDR2 SQIVND (reference sequence). Trimming took off 6 bases at V and 5 bases at J, with 20 bases between the two ends. The CDR3 spells CASSLTGLPSDEQYF. CDR3 DNA, as far as it was read: TGTGCCAGTAGCCTAACGGGTCTACCGTCCGACGAG.

Regarding this clone: The read gets to within 3 residues of the CDR3 end, and the germline J gene fills in the rest. J is TRBJ2-4 and V is TRBV7-9; D is possibly TRBD2 (5 bases). The V gene's germline CDR1 is SEHNR and CDR2 FQNEAQ (reference sequence). The CDR3 totals 15 residues. CDR3 DNA (partial): TGTGCCAGCAGCTTAGGTCTCTGGTCGGAAGAGGGT. Its translation: CASSLGLWSEEG. The whole CDR3 is CASSLGLWSEEGQYF.

In the case of this clone: The read ends 3 residues shy of where the CDR3 ends; the end is completed using the germline J gene. This chain joins TRBV5-6 and TRBJ1-2; 8 bases are a match to TRBD1. This CDR3 contains 14 residues. J was trimmed by 3 bases and V by 4 bases; bases with no gene match: 5. Looked up from germline, CDR1 is SGHDT and CDR2 is YYEEEE. CDR3 loop: CASSPLTGDYGYTF. CDR3 DNA (partial): TGTGCCAGCAGCCCATTGACAGGGGACTATGGC.

A word on this clone: The read finishes 3 residues shy of the CDR3 end, and the germline J gene is used to complete it. This sequence joins TRBV19 and TRBJ2-1; 9 nucleotides match TRBD2. This CDR3 has 15 residues. Germline assignment: CDR1 LNHDA and CDR2 SQIVND (reference sequence). V lost 7 bases, J lost 4 bases, and 8 bases stayed unmatched. The DNA read from the CDR3 is TGTGCCAGTACAACTCTAGCGGGACCTTACAATGAG. Translated: CASTTLAGPYNE. The full CDR3 protein is CASTTLAGPYNEQFF.

Of note for this clone: The read finishes 3 residues shy of the CDR3 end, and the germline J gene is used to complete it. The chain couples TRBV5-1 to TRBJ2-1; 10 nucleotides match TRBD2. The CDR3 runs 16 residues. Trimming took 5 bases from V and 0 from J; bases not matched to a gene: 5. Per germline, CDR1 SGHRS and CDR2 YFSETQ. CDR3 bases read: TGCGCCAGCAGTGAACTAGCGGGGTTCTCCTACAATGAG. It yields the protein CASSELAGFSYNE. The full CDR3 protein is CASSELAGFSYNEQFF. Supplemented by reference TRBV5-1 and TRBJ2-1, the full variable domain reads KAGVTQTPRYLIKTRGQQVTLSCSPISGHRSVSWYQQTPGQGLQFLFEYFSETQRNKGNFPGRFSGRQFSNSRSEMNVSTLELGDSALYLCASSELAGFSYNEQFFGPGTRLTVL.

In the case of this clone: The read is 3 residues too short to cover the CDR3 end, so that end is filled in from the germline J gene. V gene TRBV5-1 combines with J gene TRBJ1-5; no clear D gene. Germline CDR1 is SGHRS and CDR2 is YFSETQ. V dropped 0 bases and J dropped 6 bases, with 10 bases sitting between them. The CDR3 runs to 14 residues. CDR3 DNA (partial): TGCGCCAGCAGCTTGGAACCCGCCGGTCAGCCC. Amino acid sequence: CASSLEPAGQP. The entire CDR3 sequence reads CASSLEPAGQPQHF.

As concerns this clone: The read falls 3 residues short of the CDR3 end, and the missing part is taken from the germline J gene. The chain carries TRBV7-9 and TRBJ1-4; 8 bases are shared with TRBD1. With V trimmed by 6 bases and J by 8 bases, 8 bases remained unmatched. Germline V gene data show CDR1 as SEHNR and CDR2 as FQNEAQ (reference sequence). This CDR3 spans 14 amino acids. The DNA read from the CDR3 is TGTGCCAGCAGAGCGACAGGGGTTTACGAAAAA. This encodes CASRATGVYEK. The entire CDR3 reads CASRATGVYEKLFF. Supplemented by reference TRBV7-9 and TRBJ1-4, the full variable domain reads DTGVSQNPRHKITKRGQNVTFRCDPISEHNRLYWYRQTLGQGPEFLTYFQNEAQLEKSRLLSDRFSAERPKGSFSTLEIQRTEQGDSAMYLCASRATGVYEKLFFGSGTQLSVL.

With respect to this clone: The read gets to within 3 residues of the CDR3 end, and the germline J gene fills in the rest. V gene TRBV4-1 combines with J gene TRBJ2-3; 10 bases agree with TRBD2. The trim removed 0 bases at V and 5 bases at J, leaving 11 bases unmatched. This CDR3 is built from 18 residues. Germline lookup yields CDR1 MGHRA and CDR2 YSYEKL. The CDR3 spells CASSQERASGRGGDTQYF. The sequenced CDR3 bases are TGCGCCAGCAGCCAAGAGAGGGCTAGCGGGAGAGGAGGAGATACG.

The sequenced part of the CDR3 DNA is TGTGCCAGCAGCTTACAGGGGATTAACAATCAGCCC. Translation gives CASSLQGINNQP. The CDR3 in its entirety is CASSLQGINNQPQHF. The chain couples TRBV5-4 to TRBJ1-5, with 7 positions matching TRBD1. The CDR3 end falls 3 residues outside the read, so it is completed with the germline J gene. Germline values: CDR1 SGHNT, CDR2 YYREEE (reference sequence). V dropped 2 bases and J dropped 3; count of bases not matched to a gene: 5. The CDR3 is made up of 15 amino acids.

Turning to this clone: The CDR3 end lies 3 residues beyond the end of the read and is filled in from the germline J gene. V is TRBV11-3 and J is TRBJ1-1; D is possibly TRBD1 (6 bases). From germline, CDR1 is SGHNT and CDR2 YENEEA. The V gene lost 2 bases and the J gene lost 5 bases, with 9 bases spanning the gap. The CDR3 covers 13 residues. The CDR3 protein is CASSLTGRTEAFF. CDR3 bases read: TGTGCCAGCAGCTTAACAGGGAGAACTGAA.

Comment on this clone: The read stops 3 residues short of the end of the CDR3; the missing end is completed from the germline J gene. The rearrangement links TRBV12-5 to TRBJ2-3; 14 bases fit TRBD2. Trimming at V came to 5 bases and at J to 0 bases, leaving 7 bases not matched to a gene. This CDR3 has 18 residues. CDR1 is LGHNT, CDR2 FRNRAP, per germline. The CDR3 bases that were read are TGTGCTAGTGGTAAGACTAGCGGGAGGGTTACTAGCACAGATACG. Translated, it gives CASGKTSGRVTSTDT. The whole CDR3 sequence is CASGKTSGRVTSTDTQYF.

As for this clone: The read finishes 3 residues shy of the CDR3 end, and the germline J gene is used to complete it. The chain is built from TRBV7-6 and TRBJ1-2; 7 bases are a match to TRBD1. The CDR3 has 14 residues. Germline-derived CDR1 and CDR2 are SGHVS and FNYEAQ. Incomplete CDR3 DNA: TGTGCCAGCAGCCTGCGACAGGGACCCTACGAC. Translating it yields CASSLRQGPYD. The full CDR3 protein reads CASSLRQGPYDYTF. The full variable domain, its missing parts supplied by reference TRBV7-6 and TRBJ1-2, is GAGVSQSPRYKVTKRGQDVALRCDPISGHVSLYWYRQALGQGPEFLTYFNYEAQQDKSGLPNDRFSAERPEGSISTLTIQRTEQRDSAMYRCASSLRQGPYDYTFGSGTRLTVV.

Details on this clone: The CDR3 goes on 3 residues after the read ends, and that part is filled in from the germline J gene. The V and J genes are TRBV5-1 and TRBJ2-3; 9 bases are shared with TRBD2. Germline V gives CDR1 SGHRS, CDR2 YFSETQ. The CDR3 is 16 amino acids. Germline trimming cut 4 bases from V and 2 bases from J; bases unmatched to any gene: 8. CDR3 region: CASSIPSGTNTDTQYF. Incomplete CDR3 DNA: TGCGCCAGCAGCATCCCTAGCGGGACAAACACAGATACG.

This clone is labeled medium-sized (0.01 to 0.1%) based on frequency. Read coverage stops 3 residues before the CDR3 terminus; the germline J gene supplies the remainder. The chain employs TRBV20-1 and TRBJ2-4; tentative D call: TRBD1 (6 bases). CDR3 length: 14 residues. Per germline, CDR1 DFQATT and CDR2 SNEGSKA (reference sequence). The germline V and J ends were trimmed by 0 bases and 8 bases, with 14 bases remaining between them. The sequenced part of the CDR3 DNA is TGCAGTGCTAGAGATCGGGCACAGGGAGACATT. Amino acids: CSARDRAQGDI. The CDR3 reads in full as CSARDRAQGDIQYF.

About this clone itself: The observed sequence ends 3 residues before the CDR3 terminus, with the missing tail filled in from the germline J gene. J is TRBJ2-1 and V is TRBV24-1; TRBD1 aligns across 9 bases. The CDR3 is made up of 16 amino acids. CDR1 is KGHDR, CDR2 SFDVKD, per germline. V lost 4 bases, J lost 6 bases, and 9 bases stayed unmatched. The CDR3 is CATSESGTGWGNEQFF. Partial CDR3 DNA: TGTGCCACCAGTGAGTCCGGGACAGGGTGGGGCAATGAG.